This TCR beta chain was sequenced in a study of cytomegalovirus exposure and HLA in healthy donors. At the level of the study: Assignment to the Caucasian-associated ancestry cluster applied to approximately 80% of the approximately 420 genotyped donors. The study's findings and limits: Most CMV-associated TCR beta chains appeared HLA-restricted in a later analysis.

In regard to this clone: The antigen remains unidentified.

Donors in the study were healthy people who gave bone marrow. The PCR ran on 60 Vbeta and 13 Jbeta primers. The data were produced by immunoSEQ multiplex PCR, yet TCRdb's version contains in-frame clones alone and is incomplete. The data hold 100,000 to 140,000 clones, with approximately 81% observed a single time. V lost 4 bases and J lost 0, with 14 bases in between. The CDR3 totals 16 residues. Germline V lookup: CDR1 SGHRS, CDR2 YFSETQ. The chain links TRBV5-1 to TRBJ2-1, with a possible D match to TRBD2 (6 bases). Sequenced sample: PBMCs. This clonotype was sampled from a man aged 25 to 45 in good health and CMV-seronegative. This chain's CDR3 is CASSPPRGSSYNEQFF. The CDR3 coding sequence is TGCGCCAGCAGCCCCCCCCGGGGGAGCTCCTACAATGAGCAGTTCTTC.